This T cell receptor beta chain was identified in a study of blood T cells in healthy people across ages. CDR3 length: 13 residues. With V trimmed by 11 bases and J by 5 bases, 5 bases remained unmatched. Germline CDR1 reads MNHNS; CDR2 reads SASEGT. In regard to this clonotype: Antigen: not known.

Through a sample-barcoded 5' primer and a J-beta primer mix, a second PCR was run for about 6 to 11 cycles. TCRdb passed the 5' RACE reads through MiXCR, listing each CDR3 protein once. The sample lists about 1.6 million distinct CDR3 sequences; roughly 30% were seen once. Overall study results and limits: There was no known CMV status for donors, so expanded clonotype changes were possibly confounded. TCR beta diversity was tightly associated with the proportion of naive T cells.

Sample: blood. The chain couples TRBV6-1 to TRBJ2-3; TRBD2 matches 12 bases. The receptor's source is a woman between 25 and 40 years old in good health. The CDR3 loop is CAGLAGGEDTQYF. CDR3 in DNA: TGTGCCGGCCTAGCGGGAGGGGAAGATACGCAGTATTTT.